Listed below are T cell receptor beta chains from one sample, sequenced in a study of CD8 T cells in ankylosing spondylitis. TCRdb reprocessed the 5' RACE reads via MiXCR and lists one record per CDR3 protein. The sample holds 500,000 to 550,000 distinct CDR3 sequences, roughly 12% seen once. The material sequenced was blood, either unsorted or a sorted T cell fraction (not recorded which). The receptors stem from a male donor with ankylosing spondylitis. Both conserved end residues are part of each CDR3. A D gene is named only where the DNA matches it firmly. Clone size is stated in some rows and not others, as once, few, many or a class when expanded.

CASSQVGQTSRNTQYF,TGTGCCAGCAGCCAAGTGGGCCAGACGAGCAGGAATACGCAGTATTTT,-,TRBJ2-3,-,TRBV4-2
CSARGLAGERETQYF,TGCAGTGCTAGGGGACTAGCGGGAGAGAGAGAGACCCAGTACTTC,TRBD2,TRBJ2-5,few,TRBV20-1
CASSVGGGNTGELFF,TGTGCCAGCAGCGTAGGGGGGGGAAACACCGGGGAGCTGTTTTTT,TRBD2,TRBJ2-2,-,TRBV9
CASRDTGVSTDTQYF,TGCGCCAGCAGGGACACAGGGGTGAGCACAGATACGCAGTATTTT,TRBD1,TRBJ2-3,few,TRBV5-1
CASSEVGKGTEAFF,TGTGCCAGCAGTGAAGTCGGAAAAGGGACTGAAGCTTTCTTT,-,TRBJ1-1,-,TRBV6-4
CAWNNPRVNEQFF,TGTGCCTGGAATAACCCAAGGGTGAATGAGCAGTTCTTC,-,TRBJ2-1,few,TRBV30
CASSRGLAGVYNEQFF,TGTGCCAGCAGCCGGGGACTAGCGGGGGTCTACAATGAGCAGTTCTTC,TRBD2,TRBJ2-1,-,TRBV5-5
CAISRDRNTDTQYF,TGTGCCATCAGTCGGGACAGGAACACAGATACGCAGTATTTT,TRBD1,TRBJ2-3,-,TRBV10-3
CASSFRPAGELFF,TGTGCCAGCAGCTTCAGGCCGGCCGGGGAGCTGTTTTTT,-,TRBJ2-2,-,TRBV7-2
CASSLEVRGYTF,TGTGCCAGCAGCTTAGAAGTAAGGGGCTACACCTTC,-,TRBJ1-2,few,TRBV7-9
CASSSPPGTSGRSTDTQYF,TGTGCCAGCAGCTCTCCCCCCGGGACTAGCGGGAGAAGCACAGATACGCAGTATTTT,TRBD2,TRBJ2-3,few,TRBV5-4
CASSIGTGRGQPQHF,TGTGCCAGCAGTATTGGGACAGGTCGGGGTCAGCCCCAGCATTTT,TRBD1,TRBJ1-5,-,TRBV27
CASSQERGGGRTEAFF,TGTGCCAGCAGCCAAGAAAGGGGGGGCGGGCGCACTGAAGCTTTCTTT,-,TRBJ1-1,-,TRBV3-1
CASSSGQENTEAFF,TGCGCCAGCAGCTCGGGACAGGAGAACACTGAAGCTTTCTTT,TRBD1,TRBJ1-1,many,TRBV5-1
CASSPWRGGSNQPQHF,TGCGCCAGCAGTCCCTGGCGGGGGGGTAGCAATCAGCCCCAGCATTTT,-,TRBJ1-5,few,TRBV10-2
CASSIASGSYNEQFF,TGTGCCAGTAGTATTGCTAGCGGCTCCTACAATGAGCAGTTCTTC,TRBD2,TRBJ2-1,-,TRBV19
CASSATSSPYNEQFF,TGTGCCAGCAGCGCCACTAGCAGCCCTTACAATGAGCAGTTCTTC,-,TRBJ2-1,few,TRBV9
CASSLFSGGRVSTEAFF,TGTGCCAGCAGTTTATTTTCGGGAGGGAGAGTGAGCACTGAAGCTTTCTTT,-,TRBJ1-1,-,TRBV27
CSVRLPLQETQYF,TGCAGCGTCCGACTACCGTTACAAGAGACCCAGTACTTC,-,TRBJ2-5,many,TRBV29-1
CASSQEAGKSQPQHF,TGCGCCAGCAGCCAAGAGGCAGGTAAATCTCAGCCCCAGCATTTT,-,TRBJ1-5,few,TRBV4-1
CASSQNTGTGGRVSYNEQFF,TGTGCCAGCAGCCAGAACACCGGGACAGGGGGCCGTGTGTCCTACAATGAGCAGTTCTTC,TRBD1,TRBJ2-1,-,TRBV3-1
CGTSGNTGELLF,TGCGGTACTAGCGGGAACACCGGGGAGCTGTTATTT,TRBD2,TRBJ2-2,-,TRBV20-1
CATELAGPYNEQFF,TGTGCCACTGAACTAGCGGGACCATACAATGAGCAGTTCTTC,TRBD2,TRBJ2-1,few,TRBV24-1
CASSLSPSSYNEQFF,TGTGCCAGCAGTTTGAGTCCAAGCTCCTACAATGAGCAGTTCTTC,-,TRBJ2-1,many,TRBV12-3/TRBV12-4
CASSNRPQGAGANVLTF,TGTGCCAGCAGCAATAGACCACAGGGGGCTGGGGCCAACGTCCTGACTTTC,TRBD1,TRBJ2-6,-,TRBV12-3/TRBV12-4
CATQPQRETQYF,TGTGCCACTCAGCCGCAGAGAGAGACCCAGTACTTC,-,TRBJ2-5,many,TRBV3-1